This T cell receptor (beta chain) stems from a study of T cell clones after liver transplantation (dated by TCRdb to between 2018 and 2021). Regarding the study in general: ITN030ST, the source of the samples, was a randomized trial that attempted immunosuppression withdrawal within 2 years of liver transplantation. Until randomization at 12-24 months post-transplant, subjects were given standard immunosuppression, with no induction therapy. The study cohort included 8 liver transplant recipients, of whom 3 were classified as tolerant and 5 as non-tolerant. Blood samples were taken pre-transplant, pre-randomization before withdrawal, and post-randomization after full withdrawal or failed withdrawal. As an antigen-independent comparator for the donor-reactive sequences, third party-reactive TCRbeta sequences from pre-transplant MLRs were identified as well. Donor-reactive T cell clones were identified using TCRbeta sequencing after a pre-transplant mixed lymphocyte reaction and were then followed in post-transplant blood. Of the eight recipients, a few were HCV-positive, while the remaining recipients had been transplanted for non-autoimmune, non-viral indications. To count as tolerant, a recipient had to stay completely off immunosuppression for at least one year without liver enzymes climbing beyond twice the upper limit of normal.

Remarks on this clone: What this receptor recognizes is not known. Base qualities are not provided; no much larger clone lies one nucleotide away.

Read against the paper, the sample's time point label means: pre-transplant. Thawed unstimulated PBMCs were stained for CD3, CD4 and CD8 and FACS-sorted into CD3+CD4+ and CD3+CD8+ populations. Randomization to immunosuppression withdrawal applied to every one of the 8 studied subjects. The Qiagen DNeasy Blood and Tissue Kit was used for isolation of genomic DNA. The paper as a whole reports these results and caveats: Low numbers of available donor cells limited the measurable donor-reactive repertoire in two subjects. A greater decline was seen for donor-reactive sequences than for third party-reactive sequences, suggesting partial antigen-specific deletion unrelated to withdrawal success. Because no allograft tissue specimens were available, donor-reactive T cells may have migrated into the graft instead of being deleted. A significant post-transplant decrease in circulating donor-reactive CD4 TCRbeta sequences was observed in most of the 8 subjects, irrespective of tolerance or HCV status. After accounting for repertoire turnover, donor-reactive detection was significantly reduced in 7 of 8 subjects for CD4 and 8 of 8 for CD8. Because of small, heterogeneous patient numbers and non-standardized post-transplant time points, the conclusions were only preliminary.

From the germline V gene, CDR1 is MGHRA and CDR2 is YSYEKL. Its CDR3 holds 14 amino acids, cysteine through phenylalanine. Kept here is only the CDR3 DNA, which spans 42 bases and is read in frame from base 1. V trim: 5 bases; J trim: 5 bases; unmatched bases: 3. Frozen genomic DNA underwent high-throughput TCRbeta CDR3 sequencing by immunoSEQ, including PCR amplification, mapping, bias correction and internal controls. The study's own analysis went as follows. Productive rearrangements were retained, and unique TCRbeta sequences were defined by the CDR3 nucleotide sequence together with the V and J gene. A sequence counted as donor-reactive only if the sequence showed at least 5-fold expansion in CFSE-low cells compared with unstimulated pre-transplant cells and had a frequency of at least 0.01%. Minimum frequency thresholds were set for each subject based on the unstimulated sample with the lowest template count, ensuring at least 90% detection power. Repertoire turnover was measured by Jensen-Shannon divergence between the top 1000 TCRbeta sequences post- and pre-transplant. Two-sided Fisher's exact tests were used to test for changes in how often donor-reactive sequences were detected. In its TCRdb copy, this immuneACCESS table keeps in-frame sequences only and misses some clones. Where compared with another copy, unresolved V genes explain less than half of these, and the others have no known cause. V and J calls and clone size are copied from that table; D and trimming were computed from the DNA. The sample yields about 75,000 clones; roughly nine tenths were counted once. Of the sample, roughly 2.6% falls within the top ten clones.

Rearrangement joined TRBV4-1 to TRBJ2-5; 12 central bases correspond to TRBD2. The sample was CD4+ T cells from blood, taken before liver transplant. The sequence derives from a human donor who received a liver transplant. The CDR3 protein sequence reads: CASSTGTSGETQYF. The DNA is TGCGCCAGCAGCACCGGGACTAGCGGGGAGACCCAGTACTTC.